This T cell receptor (beta chain) appears in the sequencing data of a study of T cells in Graves' hyperthyroidism and ophthalmopathy. This clonotype has at least ten counts. As yet, its antigen is unknown. Researchers amplified the TCR beta CDR3 regions from RNA transcripts. The TCR CDR3 was amplified in a first-round RT-PCR using the HTBI primer set. Each CDR3 protein gets one entry after TCRdb re-called the multiplex PCR reads with MiXCR. The sample includes around 400,000 distinct CDR3 sequences, approximately 14% of them seen just once. Trimming cost V 4 bases and J 5 bases, with 23 bases left between them. The CDR3 totals 16 residues. CDR1 and CDR2 from the germline V gene are DFQATT and SNEGSKA (reference sequence). Newly diagnosed patients aged 18 to 65 had hyperthyroidism of under 2 months' duration. Source material for PBMCs was over 7.5 ml fresh peripheral blood. Study-wide results and limits: In the analysis, a 13 V-J model separated ophthalmopathy from stable hyperthyroidism. Prediction of ophthalmopathy progression came a median about 6 months pre-onset.

The rearrangement joins TRBV20-1 to TRBJ1-2; D is possibly TRBD1 (6 bases). This receptor was obtained from a woman in her late teens or twenties with Graves' hyperthyroidism that later progressed to Graves' ophthalmopathy. The sequencing sample was made of blood. The CDR3 region is CSAKTLGQPELYGYTF. Here the CDR3 DNA reads TGCAGTGCTAAAACCCTTGGACAGCCTGAACTTTATGGCTACACCTTC.